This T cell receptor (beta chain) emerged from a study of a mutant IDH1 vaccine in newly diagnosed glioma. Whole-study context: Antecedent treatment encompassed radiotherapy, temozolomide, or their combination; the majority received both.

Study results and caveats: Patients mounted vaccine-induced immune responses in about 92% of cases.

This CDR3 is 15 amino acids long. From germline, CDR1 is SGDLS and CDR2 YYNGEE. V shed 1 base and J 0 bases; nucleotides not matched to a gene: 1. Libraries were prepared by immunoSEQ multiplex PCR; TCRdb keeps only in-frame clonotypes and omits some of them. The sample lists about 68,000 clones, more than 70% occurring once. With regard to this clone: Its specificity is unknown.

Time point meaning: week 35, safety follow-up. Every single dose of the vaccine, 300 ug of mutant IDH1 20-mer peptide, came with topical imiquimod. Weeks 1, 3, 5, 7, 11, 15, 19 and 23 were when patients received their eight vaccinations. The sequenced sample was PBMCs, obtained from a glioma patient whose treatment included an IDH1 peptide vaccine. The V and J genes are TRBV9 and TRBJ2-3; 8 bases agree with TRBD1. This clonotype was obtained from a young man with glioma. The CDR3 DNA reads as TGTGCCAGCAGCGTAAGACAGGGGAGCACAGATACGCAGTATTTT. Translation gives CASSVRQGSTDTQYF.